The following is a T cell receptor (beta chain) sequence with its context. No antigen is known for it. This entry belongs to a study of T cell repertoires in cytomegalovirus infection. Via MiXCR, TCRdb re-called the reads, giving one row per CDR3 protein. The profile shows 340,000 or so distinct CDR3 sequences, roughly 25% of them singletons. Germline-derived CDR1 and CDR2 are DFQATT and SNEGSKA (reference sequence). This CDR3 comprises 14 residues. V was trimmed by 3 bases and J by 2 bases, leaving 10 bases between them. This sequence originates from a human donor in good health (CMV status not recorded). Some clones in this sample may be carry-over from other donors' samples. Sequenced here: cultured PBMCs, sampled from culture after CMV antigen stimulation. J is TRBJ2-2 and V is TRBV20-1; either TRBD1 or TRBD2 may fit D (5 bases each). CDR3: CSASPGPNTGELFF. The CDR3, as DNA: TGCAGTGCTAGCCCGGGACCCAACACCGGGGAGCTGTTTTTT.